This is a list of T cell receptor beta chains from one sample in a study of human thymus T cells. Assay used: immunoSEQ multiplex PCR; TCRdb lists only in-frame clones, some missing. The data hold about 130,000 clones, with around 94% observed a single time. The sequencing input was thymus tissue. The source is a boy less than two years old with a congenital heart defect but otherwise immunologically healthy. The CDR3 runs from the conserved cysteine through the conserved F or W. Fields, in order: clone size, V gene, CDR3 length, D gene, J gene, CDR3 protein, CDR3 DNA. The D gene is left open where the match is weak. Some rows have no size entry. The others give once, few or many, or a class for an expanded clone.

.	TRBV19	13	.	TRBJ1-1	CASSPGLNTEAFF	TGTGCCAGTAGCCCGGGTTTGAACACTGAAGCTTTCTTT
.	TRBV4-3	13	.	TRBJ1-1	CASSQVGGAEAFF	TGCGCCAGCAGCCAAGTGGGGGGGGCTGAAGCTTTCTTT
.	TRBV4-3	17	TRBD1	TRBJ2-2	CASSHPGQGNDTGELFF	TGCGCCAGCAGCCATCCCGGACAGGGGAATGACACCGGGGAGCTGTTTTTT
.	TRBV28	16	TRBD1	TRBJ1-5	CASSVRDSYSNQPQHF	TGTGCCAGCAGTGTCCGGGACAGTTATAGCAATCAGCCCCAGCATTTT
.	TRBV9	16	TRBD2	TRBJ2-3	CASSAASGGLTDTQYF	TGTGCCAGCAGCGCCGCTAGCGGGGGGCTCACAGATACGCAGTATTTT
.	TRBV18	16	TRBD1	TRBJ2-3	CASSPSRRGSTDTQYF	TGTGCCAGCTCACCATCCCGCAGGGGGAGCACAGATACGCAGTATTTT
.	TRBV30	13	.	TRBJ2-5	CAWKKDGGETQYF	TGTGCCTGGAAAAAGGACGGGGGAGAGACCCAGTACTTC
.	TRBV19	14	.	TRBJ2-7	CASRDRKSSYEQYF	TGTGCCAGTAGAGACCGTAAGAGCTCCTACGAGCAGTACTTC
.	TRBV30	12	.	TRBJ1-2	CAWKGWHGGYTF	TGTGCCTGGAAGGGGTGGCACGGAGGCTACACCTTC
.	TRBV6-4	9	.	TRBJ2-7	CAGMREQYF	TGTGCCGGGATGAGGGAGCAGTACTTC
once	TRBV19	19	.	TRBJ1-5	CASSIRGRGHCERNQPQHF	TGTGCCAGTAGTATTCGAGGGCGCGGTCACTGTGAGCGCAATCAGCCCCAGCATTTT
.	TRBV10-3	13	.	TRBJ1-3	CAITPEDEDTIYF	TGTGCCATCACACCCGAGGATGAGGACACCATATATTTT
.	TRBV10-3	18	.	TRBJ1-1	CAISESLDGGPSNTEAFF	TGTGCCATCAGTGAGTCCCTGGATGGGGGGCCCTCGAACACTGAAGCTTTCTTT
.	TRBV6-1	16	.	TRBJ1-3	CASSEPTGISGNTIYF	TGTGCCAGCAGTGAACCCACAGGAATCTCTGGAAACACCATATATTTT
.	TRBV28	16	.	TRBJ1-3	CASMGIWALSGNTIYF	TGTGCCAGCATGGGGATTTGGGCGCTCTCTGGAAACACCATATATTTT
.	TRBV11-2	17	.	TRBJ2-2	CASSARTGLANTGELFF	TGTGCCAGCAGCGCTAGGACCGGGCTGGCGAACACCGGGGAGCTGTTTTTT
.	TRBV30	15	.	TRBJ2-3	CASRPGQEATDTQYF	TGTGCCTCACGTCCGGGACAAGAGGCCACAGATACGCAGTATTTT
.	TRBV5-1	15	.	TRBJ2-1	CASSLQTRVYDEQFF	TGCGCCAGCAGCTTGCAAACTAGGGTGTACGATGAGCAGTTCTTC
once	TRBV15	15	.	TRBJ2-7	CATSVGDTLSYEQYF	TGTGCCACCAGCGTAGGGGACACCCTTTCCTACGAGCAGTACTTC
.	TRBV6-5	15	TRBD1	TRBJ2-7	CASSYSIRGNYEQYF	TGTGCCAGCAGTTACTCGATCAGGGGGAACTACGAGCAGTACTTC
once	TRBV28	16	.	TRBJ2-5	CASSQISPTGIKAQYF	TGTGCCAGCAGTCAAATCTCCCCTACAGGGATCAAGGCCCAGTACTTC
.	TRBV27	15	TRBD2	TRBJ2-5	CASSLCGGGRETQYF	TGTGCCAGCAGTTTATGTGGGGGGGGTAGAGAGACCCAGTACTTC
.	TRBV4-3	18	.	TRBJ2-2	CASSQGEGAPMNTGELFF	TGCGCCAGCAGCCAAGGGGAAGGGGCTCCTATGAACACCGGGGAGCTGTTTTTT
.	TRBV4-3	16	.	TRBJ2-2	CASSSPGAGNTGELFF	TGCGCCAGCAGCTCCCCGGGGGCAGGGAACACCGGGGAGCTGTTTTTT
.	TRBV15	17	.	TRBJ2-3	CATSREVNKEGTDTQYF	TGTGCCACCAGCAGAGAGGTAAATAAGGAGGGCACAGATACGCAGTATTTT
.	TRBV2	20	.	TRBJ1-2	CASSECGPDGRSLRIGGYTF	TGTGCCAGCAGTGAATGCGGCCCGGACGGTCGGTCGTTAAGGATAGGGGGCTACACCTTC
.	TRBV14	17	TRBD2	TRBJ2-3	CASSQVERGGSTDTQYF	TGTGCCAGCAGCCAAGTGGAGCGGGGGGGCTCAACAGATACGCAGTATTTT
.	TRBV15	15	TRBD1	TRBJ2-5	CATSRAQGAWETQYF	TGTGCCACCAGCAGGGCACAGGGGGCGTGGGAGACCCAGTACTTC
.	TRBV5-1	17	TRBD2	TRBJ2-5	CASSYGLAGAGGGTQYF	TGCGCCAGCAGCTACGGACTAGCGGGGGCCGGAGGAGGGACCCAGTACTTC
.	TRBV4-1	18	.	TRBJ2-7	CASSQVPPGPQSSYEQYF	TGCGCCAGCAGCCAAGTTCCTCCGGGACCTCAAAGCTCCTACGAGCAGTACTTC
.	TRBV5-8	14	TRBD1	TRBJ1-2	CASENRQGLNGYTF	TGTGCCAGCGAGAACCGACAGGGGTTGAATGGCTACACCTTC